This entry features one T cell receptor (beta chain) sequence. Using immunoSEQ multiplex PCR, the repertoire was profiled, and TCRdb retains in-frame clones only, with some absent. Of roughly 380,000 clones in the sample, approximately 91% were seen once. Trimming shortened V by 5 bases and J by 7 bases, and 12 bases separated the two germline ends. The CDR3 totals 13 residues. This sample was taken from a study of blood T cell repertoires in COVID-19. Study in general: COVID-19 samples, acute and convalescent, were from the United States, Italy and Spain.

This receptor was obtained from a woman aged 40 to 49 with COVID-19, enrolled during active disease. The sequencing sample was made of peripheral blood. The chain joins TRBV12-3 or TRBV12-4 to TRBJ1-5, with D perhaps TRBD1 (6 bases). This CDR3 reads CASSEGGAQPQHF. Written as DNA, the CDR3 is TGTGCCAGCAGTGAGGGGGGGGCCCAGCCCCAGCATTTT.